The 30 T cell receptor beta chains in this list originate from one sample, sequenced in a study of shared clonotypes between healthy human individuals. Sequenced by immunoSEQ multiplex PCR; TCRdb stores in-frame clones only, minus some. The table records a few million clones, more than 90% of them present only once. Sequencing was performed on naive CD4+ T cells sorted from blood. Subset specified: CD45RA+ positively selected. These receptors were taken from a man aged 18 to 30 in good health.

This clone was seen only once. V usage is TRBV20-1 and J usage is TRBJ2-1; no reliable D call. This CDR3 has 11 residues. Trimming took off 3 bases at V and 15 bases at J, with 15 bases between the two ends. Germline-derived CDR1 and CDR2 are DFQATT and SNEGSKA (reference sequence). The CDR3 here is CSASLGPIPFF. CDR3 sequence (DNA): TGCAGTGCTAGCTTAGGGCCGATTCCGTTCTTC.

This chain connects TRBV18 to TRBJ2-1, with 9 bases matching TRBD1. The germline V gene encodes CDR1 KGHSH and CDR2 LQKENI. With V trimmed by 3 bases and J by 5 bases, 5 bases remained unmatched. This CDR3 comprises 15 residues. CDR3 sequence (DNA): TGTGCCAGCTCACCCTTCAGGACAGGGGACAATGAGCAGTTCTTC. Its protein product is CASSPFRTGDNEQFF. Drawing the rest from reference TRBV18 and TRBJ2-1, the complete variable domain is NAGVMQNPRHLVRRRGQEARLRCSPMKGHSHVYWYRQLPEEGLKFMVYLQKENIIDESGMPKERFSAEFPKEGPSILRIQQVVRGDSAAYFCASSPFRTGDNEQFFGPGTRLTVL.

The V and J genes are TRBV7-2 and TRBJ1-1; weak D call: TRBD1 (6 bases). V lost 5 bases and J lost 1, with 14 bases in between. Germline V gene lookup returns CDR1 SGHTA and CDR2 FQGNSA. The CDR3 spans 15 residues. This CDR3 is CASSIQGRGNTEAFF. In DNA form, the CDR3 reads TGTGCCAGCAGCATACAGGGTCGGGGGAACACTGAAGCTTTCTTT.

A remark on this clone: The junction differs from germline at one of its ends, possibly a read error. The chain is built from TRBV7-7 and TRBJ2-5, with D uncertain. The CDR3 contains 14 residues. Germline CDR1 is SSHAT and CDR2 is FNYEAQ (reference sequence). CDR3 bases: TGTGCTAGCAGCTTGGGCAGTAGTCAAGAGACCCAGTACTTC. Encoded protein: CASSLGSSQETQYF. Filled out from reference TRBV7-7 and TRBJ2-5, the complete variable domain reads GAGVSQSPRYKVTKRGQDVTLRCDPISSHATLYWYQQALGQGPEFLTYFNYEAQPDKSGLPSDRFSAERPEGSISTLTIQRTEQRDSAMYRCASSLGSSQETQYFGPGTRLLVL.

The rearrangement joins TRBV29-1 to TRBJ2-4; no definite D call. Germline V CDR1 and CDR2: SQVTM, ANQGSEA. The CDR3 totals 14 residues. V lost 4 bases and J lost 0, with 10 bases in between. CDR3 region: CSVAQSVAKNIQYF. The CDR3 DNA is TGCAGCGTTGCGCAGTCGGTAGCCAAAAACATTCAGTACTTC.

J is TRBJ1-6 and V is TRBV6-6, with D possibly TRBD1 on 5 matching bases. CDR3 length: 14 amino acids. Trimming removed 5 bases from V and 7 bases from J, with 12 bases in between. CDR1 and CDR2 from the germline V gene are MNHNY and SVGAGI (reference sequence). The chain's CDR3 is CASSMGRFNSPLHF. The DNA for the CDR3 is TGTGCCAGCAGTATGGGACGGTTCAATTCACCCCTCCACTTT.

The V and J genes are TRBV6-5 and TRBJ2-6; a possible D gene is TRBD1 (5 bases). CDR1 is MNHEY, CDR2 SVGAGI, per germline. Trimming pared 6 bases from V and 0 bases from J, leaving 9 bases between. The CDR3 has 15 residues. CDR3 DNA sequence: TGTGCCAGCAGGCTCGACAGCTCTGGGGCCAACGTCCTGACTTTC. Its translation is CASRLDSSGANVLTF.

The CDR3, as DNA: TGTGCCAGTAGTATAGCTAACCGAAAGGGCACCCAGTACTTC. It translates to CASSIANRKGTQYF. The V and J genes are TRBV19 and TRBJ2-5; D is uncertain. Trimming pared 1 base from V and 8 bases from J, leaving 14 bases between. Germline assignment: CDR1 LNHDA and CDR2 SQIVND (reference sequence). This CDR3 is built from 14 residues.

J is TRBJ2-7 and V is TRBV10-2; 8 nucleotides agree with TRBD1. Germline CDR1 reads WSHSY; CDR2 reads SAAADI. The CDR3 length is 14 residues. V was clipped by 6 bases and J by 3 bases; unmatched bases: 7. CDR3 nucleotides: TGCGCCAGCAGGGATCTCGGACAGGGCTACGAGCAGTACTTC. It yields the protein CASRDLGQGYEQYF.

The count of this clone is one. J is TRBJ1-1 and V is TRBV6-5; D remains ambiguous. This CDR3 spans 14 amino acids. Looked up from germline, CDR1 is MNHEY and CDR2 is SVGAGI. Trimming stripped 2 bases from V and 7 bases from J, with 14 bases between. CDR3 region: CASSYRPGNYEAFF. In DNA, the CDR3 is TGTGCCAGCAGTTACCGCCCCGGAAACTATGAAGCTTTCTTT.

The chain has TRBV5-6 and TRBJ1-2; 9 bases map to TRBD1. The CDR3 has 13 amino acids. V was pared by 6 bases and J by 8 bases, with 8 bases of the junction left unmatched. CDR1 SGHDT and CDR2 YYEEEE come from the germline V gene. CDR3 loop: CASIQQGAPGYTF. In DNA form, the CDR3 reads TGTGCCAGCATCCAACAGGGGGCGCCGGGCTACACCTTC.

DNA of the CDR3: TGTGCCAGCAGCCGGGACAGGAATAATCAGCCCCAGCATTTT. As protein: CASSRDRNNQPQHF. J is TRBJ1-5 and V is TRBV6-6; 8 nucleotides line up with TRBD1. With 6 bases clipped from V and 4 bases from J, the junction kept 5 bases outside the gene matches. The CDR3 has 14 amino acids. Looked up from germline, CDR1 is MNHNY and CDR2 is SVGAGI (reference sequence).

This chain's CDR3 is CASRATSGSWNEQFF. As DNA, the CDR3 is TGTGCCAGCAGAGCGACTAGCGGGAGTTGGAATGAGCAGTTCTTC. This chain joins TRBV6-1 and TRBJ2-1; 12 bases agree with TRBD2. The CDR3 runs 15 residues. Trimming at V came to 6 bases and at J to 7 bases, leaving 7 bases not matched to a gene. CDR1 is MNHNS, CDR2 SASEGT, per germline.

This chain's CDR3 is CSVNPSLAGTDTQYF. The CDR3 DNA follows: TGCAGCGTTAACCCCAGTTTAGCGGGCACAGATACGCAGTATTTT. The chain joins TRBV29-1 to TRBJ2-3; TRBD2 might be the D (6 bases). Trimming pared 5 bases from V and 1 base from J, leaving 16 bases between. CDR3 length: 15 residues. In germline, CDR1 is SQVTM, CDR2 ANQGSEA.

The chain carries TRBV7-2 and TRBJ2-1; 14 bases are a match to TRBD2. Germline V CDR1 and CDR2: SGHTA, FQGNSA. This CDR3 contains 18 residues. V dropped 0 bases and J dropped 10; count of bases not matched to a gene: 11. The CDR3 reads CASSLASGTSGGLREQFF. CDR3 bases: TGTGCCAGCAGCTTAGCGTCGGGGACTAGCGGGGGCCTTCGGGAGCAGTTCTTC.

The rearrangement uses TRBV30 and TRBJ2-3; D unclear. Germline values: CDR1 GTSNPN, CDR2 SVGIG (reference sequence). The CDR3 length is 12 residues. V shed 4 bases and J shed 8 bases, with 13 bases lying between them. Here the CDR3 DNA reads TGTGCCTGGAAGTCTTCGACGGTTACGCAGTATTTT. Encoded protein: CAWKSSTVTQYF.

The rearrangement uses TRBV5-1 and TRBJ2-2; 9 bases are shared with TRBD1. V lost 3 bases and J lost 5; bases outside the gene matches: 8. Germline V gene sequence: CDR1 SGHRS, CDR2 YFSETQ. This CDR3 has 16 residues. CDR3 sequence: CASSSMGGQGTGELFF. As DNA, the CDR3 is TGCGCCAGCAGCTCAATGGGGGGACAGGGAACCGGGGAGCTGTTTTTT.

This chain connects TRBV7-2 to TRBJ2-7; D is unresolved. The CDR3 is 13 amino acids. Trimming left V 1 base short and J 10 bases short, with 14 bases between. The germline V gene has CDR1 SGHTA and CDR2 FQGNSA. CDR3 sequence reads: CASSLEHGRGQYF. As DNA, the CDR3 is TGTGCCAGCAGCTTAGAGCACGGCAGAGGCCAGTACTTC.

This chain connects TRBV11-2 to TRBJ2-7; D is undetermined. V dropped 8 bases and J dropped 1 base, with 12 bases sitting between them. CDR1 and CDR2 from the germline V gene are SGHAT and FQNNGV. The CDR3 contains 13 residues. CDR3 DNA sequence: TGTGCCAGCTACGGTGGGCCATCCTACGAGCAGTACTTC. Protein product: CASYGGPSYEQYF.

This clone appeared once. The sample carries other DNA sequences with the same CDR3. J is TRBJ1-2 and V is TRBV10-3, with D possibly matching TRBD1 (5 bases). V lost 2 bases to trimming and J lost 6 bases, with 7 bases between them. CDR3 length equals 12 residues. The germline CDR1 and CDR2 sequences are ENHRY and SYGVKD. The CDR3 spells CAISEGGDGYTF. The CDR3 DNA sequence: TGTGCCATCAGTGAGGGGGGTGATGGCTACACCTTC.

V is TRBV2 and J is TRBJ2-5, with D possibly called TRBD1 or TRBD2 (5 bases each). The germline V gene encodes CDR1 SNHLY and CDR2 FYNNEI. This CDR3 is 12 amino acids long. V lost 4 bases and J 6 bases, leaving 9 bases between the germline ends. The chain's CDR3 is CASSVREQTQYF. The CDR3 nucleotides are TGTGCCAGCAGTGTCAGGGAGCAGACCCAGTACTTC.

The chain links TRBV2 to TRBJ1-5; D gene uncertain. Germline CDR1 SNHLY, CDR2 FYNNEI. This CDR3 has 14 residues. With 5 bases removed from V and 6 bases from J, the gap between germline ends came to 14 bases. This CDR3 reads CASSYGRQGQPQHF. The CDR3 region has the DNA TGTGCCAGCAGTTACGGCAGGCAAGGTCAGCCCCAGCATTTT.

In the case of this clone: The same CDR3 arises from other DNA sequences in this sample as well. J is TRBJ2-2 and V is TRBV6-5; D gene ambiguous. Trimming cost V 6 bases and J 0 bases, with 5 bases left between them. Per the germline V gene, CDR1 is MNHEY and CDR2 is SVGAGI. The length of the CDR3 is 13 residues. The CDR3 nucleotides read TGTGCCAGCAGCCCTACGAACACCGGGGAGCTGTTTTTT. Protein sequence: CASSPTNTGELFF.

The chain uses TRBV5-1 and TRBJ1-1; D possibly corresponds to TRBD1 (6 bases). V shed 4 bases and J shed 2 bases, with 15 bases lying between them. This CDR3 is built from 15 residues. Germline CDR1 SGHRS, CDR2 YFSETQ. The CDR3 spells CASSPSGARNTEAFF. The CDR3 coding sequence is TGCGCCAGCAGCCCGTCGGGGGCCCGCAACACTGAAGCTTTCTTT.

V gene TRBV15 combines with J gene TRBJ2-1, with TRBD2 matching over 10 bases. This CDR3 comprises 16 residues. V shed 1 base, J shed 7 bases, and the junction held 7 bases outside the gene matches. Germline-derived CDR1 and CDR2 are LNHNV and YYDKDF (reference sequence). This CDR3 reads CATSRARGLAVNEQFF. The CDR3 region has the DNA TGTGCCACCAGCAGAGCCCGAGGACTAGCGGTTAATGAGCAGTTCTTC.

This chain uses TRBV18 with TRBJ2-7; D is possibly TRBD1 (5 bases). CDR1 and CDR2 from the germline V gene are KGHSH and LQKENI. The CDR3 is made up of 15 amino acids. Trimming left V 2 bases short and J 2 bases short, with 13 bases between. CDR3 nucleotides: TGTGCCAGCTCACCAGGGCAGACAGCAACCTACGAGCAGTACTTC. The encoded protein is CASSPGQTATYEQYF.

The V gene is TRBV6-5, the J gene TRBJ2-1; D is undetermined. The germline V and J ends were trimmed by 2 bases and 8 bases, with 7 bases remaining between them. Looked up from germline, CDR1 is MNHEY and CDR2 is SVGAGI. The CDR3 totals 12 residues. In nucleotides, the CDR3 is TGTGCCAGCAGTTACCCCCCAGATGAGCAGTTCTTC. It specifies CASSYPPDEQFF.

The V call is TRBV10-3, the J call TRBJ2-1, with 10 bases lining up with TRBD2. The CDR3 length is 17 residues. J gave up 5 bases and V 0 bases, and 7 bases lay outside the gene matches. CDR1 is ENHRY, CDR2 SYGVKD, per germline. DNA of the CDR3: TGTGCCATCAGTGAGTCCCCCTTAGCGGGGGGCAACAATGAGCAGTTCTTC. Its translation: CAISESPLAGGNNEQFF.

The J gene is TRBJ2-3, the V gene TRBV7-2; the match to TRBD2 covers 8 bases. Trimming at V came to 3 bases and at J to 3 bases, leaving 8 bases not matched to a gene. The V gene's germline CDR1 is SGHTA and CDR2 FQGNSA. The CDR3 has 16 amino acids. Here the CDR3 reads CASSLISGIGTDTQYF. As DNA, the CDR3 is TGTGCCAGCAGCTTGATTAGCGGGATCGGGACAGATACGCAGTATTTT.

CDR3 DNA sequence: TGTGCCAGCAGCTTGGAACATCAGGGATTCTATGGCTACACCTTC. Translation: CASSLEHQGFYGYTF. The rearrangement links TRBV5-5 to TRBJ1-2; D is perhaps TRBD1 (5 bases). CDR3 length: 15 residues. The V gene's germline CDR1 is SGHKS and CDR2 YYEKEE (reference sequence). Trimming shortened V by 0 bases and J by 4 bases, and 13 bases separated the two germline ends.